This T cell receptor (beta chain) was sequenced for a study of cytomegalovirus exposure and HLA in healthy donors. Across the whole study: As released early, the data held 75 million to 90 million unique TCRs from HLA-typed donors.

PCR amplification relied on 60 Vbeta primers (plus 13 Jbeta primers). TCRdb's table, derived via immunoSEQ multiplex PCR, lists solely in-frame clones and lacks some. Among about 230,000 clones, around 80% were seen once, and the ten largest hold approximately 0.47%. The germline gives CDR1 SGHRS, CDR2 YFSETQ. This CDR3 spans 13 amino acids. Trimming cost V 4 bases and J 5 bases, with 10 bases left between them. Material: PBMCs. This TCR was recovered from a boy younger than 18 in good health and CMV-seronegative. The rearrangement uses TRBV5-1 and TRBJ2-1; TRBD2 might be the D (5 bases). For the CDR3, the DNA is TGCGCCAGCAGCGCCGGAGGCAACAATGAGCAGTTCTTC. Translated: CASSAGGNNEQFF.